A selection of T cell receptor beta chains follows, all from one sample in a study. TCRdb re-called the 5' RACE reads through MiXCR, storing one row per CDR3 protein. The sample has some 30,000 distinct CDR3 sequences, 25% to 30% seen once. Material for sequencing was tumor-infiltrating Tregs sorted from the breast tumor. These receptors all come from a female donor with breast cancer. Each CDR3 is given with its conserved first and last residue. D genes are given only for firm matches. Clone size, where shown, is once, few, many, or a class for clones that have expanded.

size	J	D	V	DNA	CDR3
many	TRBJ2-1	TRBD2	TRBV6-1	TGTGCCACCGGAGCGGGAGGGTCCCGAAACCATGAGCAGTTCTTC	CATGAGGSRNHEQFF
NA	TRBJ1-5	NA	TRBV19	TGTGCCAGTAGTCGGGGTAGCAATCAGCCCCAGCATTTT	CASSRGSNQPQHF
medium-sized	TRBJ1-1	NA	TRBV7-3	TGTGCCAGCAGCTTATCCGGACATAACACTGAAGCTTTCTTT	CASSLSGHNTEAFF
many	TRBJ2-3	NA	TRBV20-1	TGCAGTGCTAGACCTCCTGACAGGCCTAGCACAGATACGCAGTATTTT	CSARPPDRPSTDTQYF
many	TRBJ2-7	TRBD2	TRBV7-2	TGTGCCAGCAGCTTCACGGGGGGAGGAGCCTACGAGCAGTACTTC	CASSFTGGGAYEQYF
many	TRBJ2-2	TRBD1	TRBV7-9	TGTGCCAGCAGCCCAATCAGGGGGCCCACCGGGGAGCTGTTTTTT	CASSPIRGPTGELFF
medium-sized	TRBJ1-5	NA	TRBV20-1	TGCAGTGCTAGTGACTTCAGTAGCAATCAGCCCCAGCATTTT	CSASDFSSNQPQHF
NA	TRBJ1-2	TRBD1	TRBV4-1	TGCGCCAGCAGTCGACAGGGGACATCTTATGGCTACACCTTC	CASSRQGTSYGYTF
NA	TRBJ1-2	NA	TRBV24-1	TGTGCCACCAGTGGGCGACAGGAGAACTATGGCTACACCTTC	CATSGRQENYGYTF
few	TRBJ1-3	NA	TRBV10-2	TGCGCCAGCAGTGGGTTTAATGGAAACACCATATATTTT	CASSGFNGNTIYF
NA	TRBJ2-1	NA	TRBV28	TGTGCCAGCAGTTTAGGGGGCTACAATGAGCAGTTCTTC	CASSLGGYNEQFF
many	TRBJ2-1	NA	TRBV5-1	TGCGCCAGCAGCTTGGAGTTGGCCTACAATGAGCAGTTCTTC	CASSLELAYNEQFF
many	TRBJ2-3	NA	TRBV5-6	TGTGCCAGCAGCTTGGTAACGGGACATCCAACAGATACGCAGTATTTT	CASSLVTGHPTDTQYF
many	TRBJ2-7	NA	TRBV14	TGTGCCAGCAGCCCTTACGGATACGAGCAGTACTTC	CASSPYGYEQYF
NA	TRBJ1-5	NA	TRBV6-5	TGTGCCAGCAACAAAGTGGGTAGCAATCAGCCCCAGCATTTT	CASNKVGSNQPQHF
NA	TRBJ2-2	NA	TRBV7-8	TGTGCCAGCAGCTTATTTCTGAACACCGGGGAGCTGTTTTTT	CASSLFLNTGELFF
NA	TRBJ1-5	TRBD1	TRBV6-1	TGTGCCATCTCTCGGACAGGGGCAAATCAGCCCCAGCATTTT	CAISRTGANQPQHF
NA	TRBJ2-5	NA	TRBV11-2	TGTGCCAGCAGCTTAACCGGCGGGGCCTTGCGAGAGACCCAGTACTTC	CASSLTGGALRETQYF
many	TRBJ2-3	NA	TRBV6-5	TGTGCCAGCAGTTACTCTAGGGGAATCACAGATACGCAGTATTTT	CASSYSRGITDTQYF
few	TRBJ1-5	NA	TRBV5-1	TGCGCCAGCAGCTTGGGGGGGGCGAACAATCAGCCCCAGCATTTT	CASSLGGANNQPQHF
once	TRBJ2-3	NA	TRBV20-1	TGCAGTGCTAGTGGGTGGGAGGATACGCAGTATTTT	CSASGWEDTQYF
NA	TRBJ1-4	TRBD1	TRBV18	TGTGCCAGCTCACGGGGACAGGGAAATGAAAAACTGTTTTTT	CASSRGQGNEKLFF
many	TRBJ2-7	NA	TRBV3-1	TGTGCCAGCAGCCCCCGGGCAGGGGTAGACGAGCAGTACTTC	CASSPRAGVDEQYF
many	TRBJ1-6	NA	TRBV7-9	TGTGCCAGCAGCTTAACAGGGACGGCTAATTCACCCCTCCACTTT	CASSLTGTANSPLHF
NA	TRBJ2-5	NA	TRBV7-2	TGTGCCAGCAGCCCCAAGAGACAAGATCAAGAGACCCAGTACTTC	CASSPKRQDQETQYF
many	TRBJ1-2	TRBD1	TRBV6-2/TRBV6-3	TGTGCCAGCAGGAGGACAGGGGGCTCGGATGGCTACACCTTC	CASRRTGGSDGYTF
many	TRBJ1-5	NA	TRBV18	TGTGCCAGCTCACTAGGGGGGCCCGATCAGCCCCAGCATTTT	CASSLGGPDQPQHF
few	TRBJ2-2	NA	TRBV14	TGTGCCAGCAGCCTCCGAATGGGAGTCCTGAACACCGGGGAGCTGTTTTTT	CASSLRMGVLNTGELFF
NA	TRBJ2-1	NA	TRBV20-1	TGCAGTGCTAGGGGCCCTCGCTCCTACAATGAGCAGTTCTTC	CSARGPRSYNEQFF
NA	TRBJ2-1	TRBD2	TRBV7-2	TGTGCCAGCAGCTTAGTGGGACTAGCGGGAGAATCCTACAATGAGCAGTTCTTC	CASSLVGLAGESYNEQFF
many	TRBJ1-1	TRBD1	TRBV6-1	TGTGCCAGCAGTGTAAGGCTTAAGGGGGCCACTGAAGCTTTCTTT	CASSVRLKGATEAFF
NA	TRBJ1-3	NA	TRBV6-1	TGTGCCAGCAGTCTCCCCCCGTCTAACTCTGGAAACACCATATATTTT	CASSLPPSNSGNTIYF
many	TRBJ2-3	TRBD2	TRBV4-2	TGTGCCAGCAGCCACCGCCAGCGGGACACAGATACGCAGTATTTT	CASSHRQRDTDTQYF
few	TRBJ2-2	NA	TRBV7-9	TGTGCCAGCAGCTTATCGCAGGGGAGCGGGGAGCTGTTTTTT	CASSLSQGSGELFF
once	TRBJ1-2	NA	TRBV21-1	TGTGCCAGCAGCAAAACCCTACCCTCCCGAAAGAACAGGTGGCGGTCCCAATATGGCTACACCTTC	CASSKTLPSRKNRWRSQYGYTF
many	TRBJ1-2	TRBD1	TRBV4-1	TGCGCCAGCAGCCGAACAGGGGGCGCCAACTATGGCTACACCTTC	CASSRTGGANYGYTF
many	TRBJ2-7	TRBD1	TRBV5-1	TGCGCCAGCAGGGGGACAGGGGGCAACGAGCAGTACTTC	CASRGTGGNEQYF
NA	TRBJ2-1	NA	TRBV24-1	TGTGCCACCAGGGACTCCGGGAGCTCCTACAATGAGCAGTTCTTC	CATRDSGSSYNEQFF
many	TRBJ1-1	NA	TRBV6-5	TGTGCCAGCAGTTACGCCTACAATAGGAACACTGAAGCTTTCTTT	CASSYAYNRNTEAFF
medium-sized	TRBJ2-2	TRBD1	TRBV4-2	TGTGCCAGCAGCCAAGATCGACAGGGGGCCGGGGAGCTGTTTTTT	CASSQDRQGAGELFF
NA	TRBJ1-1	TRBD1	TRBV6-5	TGTGCCAGCAGTTACGACAGGGGTACCGAGGCTTTCTTT	CASSYDRGTEAFF
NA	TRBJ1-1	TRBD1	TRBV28	TGTGCCAGCAGTTCATCCGGGACAGAAAAAATGAACACTGAAGCTTTCTTT	CASSSSGTEKMNTEAFF
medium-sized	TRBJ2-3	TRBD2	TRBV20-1	TGCAGTGCTAGGCTAGCGGTCCATCCCCTCACAGATACGCAGTATTTT	CSARLAVHPLTDTQYF
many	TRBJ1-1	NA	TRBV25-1	TGTGCCAGCAGTGTCCAGGTGGGAACTGAAGCTTTCTTT	CASSVQVGTEAFF
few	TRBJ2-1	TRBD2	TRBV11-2	TGTGCCAGCAGCCGAAGAATAGCGGGGGAAGACAATGAGCAGTTCTTC	CASSRRIAGEDNEQFF